The clone carrying this T cell receptor (beta chain) was seen many times. These data belong to a study of T-cell reconstitution after alpha-beta-depleted transplantation in children. Unique molecular identifiers were used in preparing the TCRbeta library. TCRdb used MiXCR to reprocess the PCR reads, holding one entry per CDR3 protein. The table has around 600,000 distinct CDR3 sequences, approximately 16% seen once. V lost 7 bases, J lost 2 bases, and 13 bases stayed unmatched. The CDR3 has 15 residues. The germline V gene has CDR1 DFQATT and CDR2 SNEGSKA (reference sequence). Source: PBMCs from the stem cell graft donor, taken from the stem cell graft. V gene TRBV20-1 combines with J gene TRBJ1-1; 7 bases are shared with TRBD1. The source is a human donor who donated a stem cell graft to a child with acute myeloid leukemia. The CDR3 spells CSVIRQGHLNTEAFF. CDR3 nucleotides: TGCAGTGTTATCAGACAGGGACACCTAAACACTGAAGCTTTCTTT.